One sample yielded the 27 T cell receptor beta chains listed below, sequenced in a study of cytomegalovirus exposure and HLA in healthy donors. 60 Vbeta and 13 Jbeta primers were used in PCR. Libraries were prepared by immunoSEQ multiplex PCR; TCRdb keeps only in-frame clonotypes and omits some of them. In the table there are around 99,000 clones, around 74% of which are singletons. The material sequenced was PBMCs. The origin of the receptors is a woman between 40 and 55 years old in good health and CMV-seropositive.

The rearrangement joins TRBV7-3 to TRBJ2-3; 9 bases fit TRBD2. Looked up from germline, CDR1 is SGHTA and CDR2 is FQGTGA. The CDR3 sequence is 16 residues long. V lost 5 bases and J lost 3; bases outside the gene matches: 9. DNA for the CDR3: TGTGCCAGCAGCCGACATAGCGGGGGCGGAACAGATACGCAGTATTTT. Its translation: CASSRHSGGGTDTQYF.

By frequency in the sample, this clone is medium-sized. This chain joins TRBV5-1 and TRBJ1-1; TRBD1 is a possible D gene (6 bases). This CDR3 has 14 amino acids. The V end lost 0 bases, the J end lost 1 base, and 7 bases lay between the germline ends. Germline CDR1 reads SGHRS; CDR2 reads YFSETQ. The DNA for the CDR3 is TGCGCCAGCAGCTTGGAGGGACAGAACACTGAAGCTTTCTTT. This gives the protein CASSLEGQNTEAFF. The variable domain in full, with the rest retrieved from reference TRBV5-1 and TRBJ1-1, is KAGVTQTPRYLIKTRGQQVTLSCSPISGHRSVSWYQQTPGQGLQFLFEYFSETQRNKGNFPGRFSGRQFSNSRSEMNVSTLELGDSALYLCASSLEGQNTEAFFGQGTRLTVV.

The CDR3 bases are TGTGCCAGCAGCGGACAGGGGCGAGAGACCCAGTACTTC. As protein: CASSGQGRETQYF. The rearrangement links TRBV2 to TRBJ2-5, with TRBD1 matching over 9 bases. Germline CDR1 is SNHLY and CDR2 is FYNNEI. The CDR3 sequence is 13 residues long. V was clipped by 6 bases and J by 4 bases; unmatched bases: 3.

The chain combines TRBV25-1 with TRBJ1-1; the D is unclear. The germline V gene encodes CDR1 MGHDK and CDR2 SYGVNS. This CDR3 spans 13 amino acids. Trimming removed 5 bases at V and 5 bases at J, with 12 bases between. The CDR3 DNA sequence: TGTGCCAGCAGTCGCGGGGATGTAACTGAAGCTTTCTTT. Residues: CASSRGDVTEAFF.

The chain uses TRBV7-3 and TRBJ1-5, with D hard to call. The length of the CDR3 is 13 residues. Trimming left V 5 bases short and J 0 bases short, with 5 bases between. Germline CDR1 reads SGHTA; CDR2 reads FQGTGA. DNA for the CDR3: TGTGCCAGCAGCGTAGATAGCAATCAGCCCCAGCATTTT. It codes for CASSVDSNQPQHF.

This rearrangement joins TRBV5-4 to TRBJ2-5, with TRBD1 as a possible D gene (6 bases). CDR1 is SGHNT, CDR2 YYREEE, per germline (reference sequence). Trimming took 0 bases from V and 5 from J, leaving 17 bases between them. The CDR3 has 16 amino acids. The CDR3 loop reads CASSLATGTDGETQYF. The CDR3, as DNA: TGTGCCAGCAGCTTGGCCACAGGGACCGACGGGGAGACCCAGTACTTC.

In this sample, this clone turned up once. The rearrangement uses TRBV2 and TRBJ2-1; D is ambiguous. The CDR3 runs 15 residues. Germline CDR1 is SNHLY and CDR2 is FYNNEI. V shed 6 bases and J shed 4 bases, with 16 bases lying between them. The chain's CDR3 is CASSSTQTAYNEQFF. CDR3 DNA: TGTGCCAGCAGCTCTACACAGACGGCTTACAATGAGCAGTTCTTC.

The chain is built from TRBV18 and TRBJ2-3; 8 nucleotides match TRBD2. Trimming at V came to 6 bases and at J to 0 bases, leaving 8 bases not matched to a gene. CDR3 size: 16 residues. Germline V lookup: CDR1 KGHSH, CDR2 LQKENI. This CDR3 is CASSNRGGPSTDTQYF. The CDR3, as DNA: TGTGCCAGCTCTAACCGCGGGGGGCCTAGCACAGATACGCAGTATTTT.

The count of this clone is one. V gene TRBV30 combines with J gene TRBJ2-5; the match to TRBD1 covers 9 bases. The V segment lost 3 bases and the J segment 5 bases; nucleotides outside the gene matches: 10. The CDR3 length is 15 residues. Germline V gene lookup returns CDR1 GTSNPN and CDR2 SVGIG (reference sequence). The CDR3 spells CAWSARGQGKETQYF. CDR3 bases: TGTGCCTGGAGCGCCCGGGGACAGGGTAAGGAGACCCAGTACTTC.

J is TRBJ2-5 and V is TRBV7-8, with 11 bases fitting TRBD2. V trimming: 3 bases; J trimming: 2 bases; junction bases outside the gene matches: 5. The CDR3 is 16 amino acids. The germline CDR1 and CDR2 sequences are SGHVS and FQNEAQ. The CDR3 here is CASSLRTSGLQETQYF. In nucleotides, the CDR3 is TGTGCCAGCAGCTTGAGGACTAGCGGGCTTCAAGAGACCCAGTACTTC.

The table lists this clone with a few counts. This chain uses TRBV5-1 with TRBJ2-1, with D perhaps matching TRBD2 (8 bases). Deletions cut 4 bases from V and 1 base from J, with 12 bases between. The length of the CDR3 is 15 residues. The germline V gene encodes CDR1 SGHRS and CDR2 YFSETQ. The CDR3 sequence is CASSREGASYNEQFF. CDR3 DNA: TGCGCCAGCAGCCGGGAGGGGGCTTCCTACAATGAGCAGTTCTTC.

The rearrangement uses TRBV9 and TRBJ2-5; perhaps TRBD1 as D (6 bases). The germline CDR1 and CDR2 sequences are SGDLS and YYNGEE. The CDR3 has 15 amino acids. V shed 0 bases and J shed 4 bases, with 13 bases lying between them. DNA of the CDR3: TGTGCCAGCAGCGTAGCGTTTGGGGGCTCAGAGACCCAGTACTTC. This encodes CASSVAFGGSETQYF.

DNA of the CDR3: TGTGCCATCACTGAAAAACTAGCGGGGGGTAATGAGCAGTTCTTC. Amino acids: CAITEKLAGGNEQFF. The chain is built from TRBV10-3 and TRBJ2-1, with TRBD2 matching over 12 bases. From germline, CDR1 is ENHRY and CDR2 SYGVKD. This CDR3 comprises 15 residues. The trim removed 7 bases at V and 7 bases at J, leaving 8 bases unmatched.

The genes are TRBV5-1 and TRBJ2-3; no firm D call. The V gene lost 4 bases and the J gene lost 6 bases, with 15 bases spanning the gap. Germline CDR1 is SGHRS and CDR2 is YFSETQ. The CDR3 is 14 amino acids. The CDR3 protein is CASSRDTSEDTQYF. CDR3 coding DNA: TGCGCCAGCAGCCGTGACACGTCAGAGGATACGCAGTATTTT.

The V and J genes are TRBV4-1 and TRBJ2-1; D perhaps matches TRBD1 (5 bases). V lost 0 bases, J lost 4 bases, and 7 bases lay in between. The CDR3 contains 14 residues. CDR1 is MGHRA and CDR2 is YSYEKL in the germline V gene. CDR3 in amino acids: CASSQDRGYNEQFF. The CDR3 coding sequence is TGCGCCAGCAGCCAAGATAGGGGTTACAATGAGCAGTTCTTC.

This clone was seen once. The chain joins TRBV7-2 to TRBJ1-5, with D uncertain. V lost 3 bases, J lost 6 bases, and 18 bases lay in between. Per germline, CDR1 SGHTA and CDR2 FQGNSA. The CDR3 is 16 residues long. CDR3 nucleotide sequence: TGTGCCAGCAGCTTGGGAGGAGACCCAAGGGTTCAGCCCCAGCATTTT. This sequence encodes CASSLGGDPRVQPQHF.

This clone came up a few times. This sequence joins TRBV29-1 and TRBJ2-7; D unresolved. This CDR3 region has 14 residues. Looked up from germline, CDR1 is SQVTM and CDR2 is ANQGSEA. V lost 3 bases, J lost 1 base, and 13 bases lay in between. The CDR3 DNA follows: TGCAGCGTTGATCGGCCAGGCGATTCCTACGAGCAGTACTTC. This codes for CSVDRPGDSYEQYF.

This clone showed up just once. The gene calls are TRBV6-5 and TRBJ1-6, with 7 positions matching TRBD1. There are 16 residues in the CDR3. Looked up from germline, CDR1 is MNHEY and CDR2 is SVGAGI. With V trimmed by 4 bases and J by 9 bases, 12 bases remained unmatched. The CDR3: CASSLDRPTPSSPLHF. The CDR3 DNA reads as TGTGCCAGCAGTTTGGACAGGCCCACGCCGAGTTCACCCCTCCACTTT.

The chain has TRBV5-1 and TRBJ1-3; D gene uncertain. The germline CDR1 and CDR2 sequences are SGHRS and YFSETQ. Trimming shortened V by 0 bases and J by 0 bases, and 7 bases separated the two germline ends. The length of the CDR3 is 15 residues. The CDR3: CASSLAEISGNTIYF. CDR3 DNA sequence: TGCGCCAGCAGCTTGGCGGAGATCTCTGGAAACACCATATATTTT.

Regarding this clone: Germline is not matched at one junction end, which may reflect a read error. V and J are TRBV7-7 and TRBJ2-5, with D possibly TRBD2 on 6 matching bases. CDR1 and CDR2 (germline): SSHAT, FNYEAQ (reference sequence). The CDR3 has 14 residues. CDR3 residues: CASSRAGSGETQYF. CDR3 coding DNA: TGTGCTAGCAGCAGGGCGGGTAGCGGCGAGACCCAGTACTTC. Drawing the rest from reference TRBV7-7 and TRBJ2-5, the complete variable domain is GAGVSQSPRYKVTKRGQDVTLRCDPISSHATLYWYQQALGQGPEFLTYFNYEAQPDKSGLPSDRFSAERPEGSISTLTIQRTEQRDSAMYRCASSRAGSGETQYFGPGTRLLVL.

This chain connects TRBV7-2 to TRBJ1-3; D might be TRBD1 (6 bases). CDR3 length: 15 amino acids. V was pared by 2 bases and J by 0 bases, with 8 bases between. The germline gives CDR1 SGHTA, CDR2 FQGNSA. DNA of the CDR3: TGTGCCAGCAGCTTACAGGGGTTCTCTGGAAACACCATATATTTT. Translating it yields CASSLQGFSGNTIYF. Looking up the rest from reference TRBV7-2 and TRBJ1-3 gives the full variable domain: GAGVSQSPSNKVTEKGKDVELRCDPISGHTALYWYRQSLGQGLEFLIYFQGNSAPDKSGLPSDRFSAERTGGSVSTLTIQRTQQEDSAVYLCASSLQGFSGNTIYFGEGSWLTVV.

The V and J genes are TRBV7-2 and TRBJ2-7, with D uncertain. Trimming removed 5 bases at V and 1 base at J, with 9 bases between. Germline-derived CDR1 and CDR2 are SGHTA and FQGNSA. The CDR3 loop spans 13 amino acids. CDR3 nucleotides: TGTGCCAGCAGCGAGACATATTCCTACGAGCAGTACTTC. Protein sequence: CASSETYSYEQYF. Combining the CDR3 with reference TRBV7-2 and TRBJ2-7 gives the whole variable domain GAGVSQSPSNKVTEKGKDVELRCDPISGHTALYWYRQSLGQGLEFLIYFQGNSAPDKSGLPSDRFSAERTGGSVSTLTIQRTQQEDSAVYLCASSETYSYEQYFGPGTRLTVT.

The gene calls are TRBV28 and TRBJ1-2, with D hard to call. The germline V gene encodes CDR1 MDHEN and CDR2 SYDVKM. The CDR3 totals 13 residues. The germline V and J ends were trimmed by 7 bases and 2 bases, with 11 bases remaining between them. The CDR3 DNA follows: TGTGCCAGCAACCTAGACGGAAACTATGGCTACACCTTC. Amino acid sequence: CASNLDGNYGYTF.

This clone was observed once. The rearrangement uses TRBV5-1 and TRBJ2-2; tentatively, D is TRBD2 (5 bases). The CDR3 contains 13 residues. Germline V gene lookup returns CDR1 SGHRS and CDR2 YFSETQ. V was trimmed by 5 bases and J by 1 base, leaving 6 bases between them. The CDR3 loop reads CASRGENTGELFF. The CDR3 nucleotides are TGCGCCAGCAGGGGAGAGAACACCGGGGAGCTGTTTTTT.

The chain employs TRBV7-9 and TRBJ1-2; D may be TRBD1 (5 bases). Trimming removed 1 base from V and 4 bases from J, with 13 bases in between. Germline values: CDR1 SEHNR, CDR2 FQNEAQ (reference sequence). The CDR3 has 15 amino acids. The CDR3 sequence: CASSLGVAGSYGYTF. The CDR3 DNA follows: TGTGCCAGCAGCTTAGGTGTCGCAGGGTCCTATGGCTACACCTTC. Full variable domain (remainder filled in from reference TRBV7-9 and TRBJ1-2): DTGVSQNPRHKITKRGQNVTFRCDPISEHNRLYWYRQTLGQGPEFLTYFQNEAQLEKSRLLSDRFSAERPKGSFSTLEIQRTEQGDSAMYLCASSLGVAGSYGYTFGSGTRLTVV.

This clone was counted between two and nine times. The CDR3 nucleotides are TGTGCCTGGAGCAGACAGGGAGATCAGCCCCAGCATTTT. Translating it yields CAWSRQGDQPQHF. The gene calls are TRBV30 and TRBJ1-5; 7 bases fit TRBD1. This CDR3 comprises 13 residues. Germline V gives CDR1 GTSNPN, CDR2 SVGIG (reference sequence). The junction had 4 bases not matched to a gene; V was cut back by 3 bases and J by 5 bases.

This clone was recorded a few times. DNA of the CDR3: TGTGCCAGCAGCTCACAAGCGGGGAGCACAGATACGCAGTATTTT. It specifies CASSSQAGSTDTQYF. This chain uses TRBV7-2 with TRBJ2-3; 7 positions agree with TRBD2. The CDR3 has 15 amino acids. The trim removed 4 bases at V and 0 bases at J, leaving 4 bases unmatched. Germline values: CDR1 SGHTA, CDR2 FQGNSA.